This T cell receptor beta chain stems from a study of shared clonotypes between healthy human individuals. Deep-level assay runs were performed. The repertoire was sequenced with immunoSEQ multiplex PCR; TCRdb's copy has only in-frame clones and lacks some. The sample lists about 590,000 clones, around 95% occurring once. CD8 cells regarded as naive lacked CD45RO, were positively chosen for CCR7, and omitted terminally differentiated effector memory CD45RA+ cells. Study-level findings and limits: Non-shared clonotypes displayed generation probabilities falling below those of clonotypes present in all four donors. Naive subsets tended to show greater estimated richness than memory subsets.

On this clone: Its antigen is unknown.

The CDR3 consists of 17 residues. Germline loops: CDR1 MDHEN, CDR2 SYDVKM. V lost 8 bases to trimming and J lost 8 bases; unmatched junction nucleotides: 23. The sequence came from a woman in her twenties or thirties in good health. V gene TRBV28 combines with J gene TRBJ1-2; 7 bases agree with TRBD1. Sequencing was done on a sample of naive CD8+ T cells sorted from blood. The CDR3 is CASRGEGDRAGGSGYTF. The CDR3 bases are TGTGCCAGCCGAGGGGAGGGTGACAGGGCCGGCGGCTCGGGCTACACCTTC.